A single sample is the source of the 26 T cell receptor beta chains below, sequenced in a study of technical replicates of blood from a handful of donors. Here immunoSEQ multiplex PCR was the method, and the copy in TCRdb shows in-frame clones only, minus some. Found here are about 93,000 clones, roughly 96% of them singletons; the top ten hold roughly 0.28%. The sample consisted of T cells isolated from PBMCs. The receptors were gathered from a human donor in good health.

In its sample, this clone was seen once. The CDR3 loop is CASSFTGEWGQPQHF. DNA for the CDR3: TGTGCCAGCAGCTTTACAGGGGAGTGGGGTCAGCCCCAGCATTTT. The gene calls are TRBV7-9 and TRBJ1-5, with 7 nucleotides matching TRBD1. The CDR3 contains 15 residues. Germline trimming cut 3 bases from V and 6 bases from J; bases unmatched to any gene: 8. Germline lookup yields CDR1 SEHNR and CDR2 FQNEAQ (reference sequence).

The chain employs TRBV2 and TRBJ2-3, with 9 bases aligning to TRBD2. The CDR3 loop spans 14 amino acids. Germline V gives CDR1 SNHLY, CDR2 FYNNEI. The trim removed 4 bases at V and 5 bases at J, leaving 4 bases unmatched. The CDR3 here is CASSVAGEGDTQYF. The CDR3 nucleotides read TGTGCCAGCAGTGTAGCGGGGGAGGGAGATACGCAGTATTTT.

In DNA form, the CDR3 reads TGTGCCAGCAGCTTCCTGACAGGGGGCGGCGACGAGCAGTACTTC. This translates into CASSFLTGGGDEQYF. This sequence joins TRBV5-5 and TRBJ2-7, with 10 bases that match TRBD1. The CDR3 runs 15 residues. Looked up from germline, CDR1 is SGHKS and CDR2 is YYEKEE (reference sequence). Trimming cost V 2 bases and J 5 bases; bases outside gene matches: 7.

V is TRBV29-1 and J is TRBJ2-1, with 8 positions matching TRBD2. The CDR3 covers 16 residues. CDR1 is SQVTM, CDR2 ANQGSEA, per germline. V lost 1 base to trimming and J lost 7 bases; unmatched junction nucleotides: 12. DNA of the CDR3: TGCAGCGTTGAAGGGTCTAGCGGGTCATCGGAAAATGAGCAGTTCTTC. Protein sequence: CSVEGSSGSSENEQFF.

The gene calls are TRBV11-3 and TRBJ2-1; 9 bases align to TRBD1. After removal of 8 bases from V and 3 bases from J, the junction contained 8 bases not matched to a gene. The CDR3 is 15 residues long. Germline CDR1 and CDR2: SGHNT and YENEEA. The DNA for the CDR3 is TGTGCCAGCCCCGGGACAGGGATTGGCTACAATGAGCAGTTCTTC. This translates into CASPGTGIGYNEQFF.

The chain is built from TRBV7-8 and TRBJ2-7; 10 bases match TRBD2. The trim removed 1 base at V and 0 bases at J, leaving 0 bases unmatched. Germline V gene sequence: CDR1 SGHVS, CDR2 FQNEAQ. The CDR3 is 15 residues long. The chain's CDR3 is CASSLGTSGSYEQYF. CDR3 DNA: TGTGCCAGCAGCTTAGGGACTAGCGGCTCCTACGAGCAGTACTTC.

This clone was observed a single time. The chain employs TRBV10-2 and TRBJ2-5; D perhaps matches TRBD1 (5 bases). This CDR3 contains 17 residues. Trimming took 0 bases from V and 2 from J, leaving 16 bases between them. CDR1 WSHSY and CDR2 SAAADI come from the germline V gene. This CDR3 reads CASSESITGGAQETQYF. The CDR3 region has the DNA TGCGCCAGCAGTGAGTCGATCACGGGTGGGGCACAAGAGACCCAGTACTTC.

The chain links TRBV10-1 to TRBJ1-2, with D unclear. Trimming cost V 3 bases and J 8 bases, with 22 bases left between them. This CDR3 has 16 residues. Germline CDR1 and CDR2: WNHNN and SYGVQD (reference sequence). The CDR3 bases are TGCGCCAGCAGTGACCCTCAGAGACCTCTAGGAGAAGGCTACACCTTC. Translation gives CASSDPQRPLGEGYTF.

The chain employs TRBV15 and TRBJ2-7, with 7 nucleotides matching TRBD2. V shed 1 base, J shed 7 bases, and the junction held 1 base outside the gene matches. Germline-derived CDR1 and CDR2 are LNHNV and YYDKDF (reference sequence). The CDR3 consists of 12 residues. The CDR3 nucleotides read TGTGCCACCAGCAGAGGGGAGGGGGAGCAGTACTTC. Its translation: CATSRGEGEQYF.

The chain combines TRBV7-6 with TRBJ2-7; D is undetermined. Germline V CDR1 and CDR2: SGHVS, FNYEAQ. The CDR3 totals 13 residues. V was clipped by 5 bases and J by 2 bases, with 10 bases between them. CDR3 protein: CASSAQAAYEQYF. Here the CDR3 DNA reads TGTGCCAGCAGCGCCCAGGCTGCCTACGAGCAGTACTTC.

The rearrangement joins TRBV7-8 to TRBJ2-7; possible D gene TRBD1, 5 bases. Trimming took 10 bases from V and 6 from J, leaving 22 bases between them. The CDR3 is 14 amino acids. Germline V gene data show CDR1 as SGHVS and CDR2 as FQNEAQ. This CDR3 reads CAISGGAEASEQYF. The CDR3 DNA reads TGTGCCATCTCCGGTGGGGCAGAAGCATCCGAGCAGTACTTC.

The rearrangement links TRBV5-1 to TRBJ2-3, with a weak D call TRBD2 (5 bases). CDR1 is SGHRS, CDR2 YFSETQ, per germline. The CDR3 runs 13 residues. Trimming shortened V by 4 bases and J by 14 bases, and 20 bases separated the two germline ends. Written as DNA, the CDR3 is TGCGCCAGCAGCCCGGGGTCCGGGGAACTGTGGTATTTT. Encoded protein: CASSPGSGELWYF.

The chain joins TRBV30 to TRBJ2-4; perhaps TRBD1 as D (6 bases). The CDR3 is 17 residues long. CDR1 is GTSNPN, CDR2 SVGIG, per germline (reference sequence). With 8 bases removed from V and 1 base from J, the gap between germline ends came to 24 bases. The CDR3 spells CAQASGQGFGAKNIQYF. The CDR3 bases are TGTGCCCAAGCCTCGGGGCAGGGGTTCGGGGCCAAAAACATTCAGTACTTC.

This chain uses TRBV28 with TRBJ2-7; TRBD2 agrees at 15 bases. The CDR3 covers 21 residues. V shed 6 bases and J 4 bases; nucleotides not matched to a gene: 22. The germline CDR1 and CDR2 sequences are MDHEN and SYDVKM. The CDR3 is CASSSGLAGGPGGLQGYEQYF. CDR3 DNA sequence: TGTGCCAGCAGCTCCGGACTAGCGGGAGGGCCCGGGGGGCTCCAGGGATACGAGCAGTACTTC.

In its sample, this clone was seen once. V usage is TRBV4-1 and J usage is TRBJ2-1, with 10 bases fitting TRBD2. J gave up 4 bases and V 0 bases, and 12 bases lay outside the gene matches. The germline V gene has CDR1 MGHRA and CDR2 YSYEKL. This CDR3 contains 19 residues. This chain's CDR3 is CASSQDALAGAGPYNEQFF. CDR3 DNA sequence: TGCGCCAGCAGCCAAGATGCCCTAGCGGGGGCTGGGCCTTACAATGAGCAGTTCTTC.

The chain is built from TRBV7-9 and TRBJ1-4, with D possibly being TRBD1 (5 bases). The ends were cut back, 2 bases at V and 8 bases at J, with 15 bases in the middle. Germline V gene data show CDR1 as SEHNR and CDR2 as FQNEAQ (reference sequence). CDR3 length: 15 amino acids. The CDR3 coding sequence is TGTGCCAGCAGCTTACAGGGTGCCGCAAGGGAAAAACTGTTTTTT. This gives the protein CASSLQGAAREKLFF. The full variable domain, completed using reference TRBV7-9 and TRBJ1-4, is DTGVSQNPRHKITKRGQNVTFRCDPISEHNRLYWYRQTLGQGPEFLTYFQNEAQLEKSRLLSDRFSAERPKGSFSTLEIQRTEQGDSAMYLCASSLQGAAREKLFFGSGTQLSVL.

V gene TRBV12-5 combines with J gene TRBJ1-2; 12 bases fit TRBD1. Trimming cost V 10 bases and J 4 bases; bases outside gene matches: 16. There are 17 residues in the CDR3. CDR1 and CDR2 from the germline V gene are LGHNT and FRNRAP. The CDR3 reads CANGKGTGGADGYGYTF. Here the CDR3 DNA reads TGTGCTAACGGGAAAGGGACAGGGGGCGCGGACGGCTATGGCTACACCTTC.

The chain uses TRBV9 and TRBJ2-7; D possibly corresponds to TRBD1 (8 bases). This CDR3 is built from 16 residues. CDR1 and CDR2 from the germline V gene are SGDLS and YYNGEE. V was shortened by 4 bases and J by 5 bases, with 22 bases between the two germline ends. For the CDR3, the DNA is TGTGCCAGCAGCACAGGGGGGGAATTGAGGGTCGACGAGCAGTACTTC. This translates into CASSTGGELRVDEQYF.

The chain uses TRBV19 and TRBJ2-5, with 11 nucleotides matching TRBD2. J gave up 4 bases and V 5 bases, and 9 bases lay outside the gene matches. Germline CDR1 LNHDA, CDR2 SQIVND (reference sequence). The CDR3 runs 16 residues. CDR3 coding DNA: TGTGCCAGTAGTCCAGGGACTAGCGGTTGGGGAGAGACCCAGTACTTC. Translated: CASSPGTSGWGETQYF.

V is TRBV7-6 and J is TRBJ1-1; D remains ambiguous. The CDR3 extends over 13 amino acids. The ends were cut back, 2 bases at V and 4 bases at J, with 8 bases in the middle. CDR1 SGHVS and CDR2 FNYEAQ come from the germline V gene. This CDR3 is CASSLTEGTEAFF. For the CDR3, the DNA is TGTGCCAGCAGCTTAACAGAGGGCACTGAAGCTTTCTTT.

CDR3 amino acids: CASSPGTGVPPRNTEAFF. The CDR3, as DNA: TGTGCCAGCAGTCCTGGGACAGGGGTCCCCCCGCGGAACACTGAAGCTTTCTTT. This chain uses TRBV27 with TRBJ1-1; 10 nucleotides match TRBD1. Trimming cost V 5 bases and J 1 base; bases outside gene matches: 13. This CDR3 has 18 residues. Germline CDR1 is MNHEY and CDR2 is SMNVEV (reference sequence).

The V and J genes are TRBV6-4 and TRBJ1-2; D is unclear. Trimming took 3 bases from V and 7 from J, leaving 6 bases between them. The germline V gene encodes CDR1 MRHNA and CDR2 SNTAGT. This CDR3 is built from 11 residues. In nucleotides, the CDR3 is TGTGCCAGCAGTGAAGGGAGTGGCTACACCTTC. Protein: CASSEGSGYTF.

The chain uses TRBV5-1 and TRBJ2-7; TRBD1 might be the D (6 bases). The CDR3 extends over 13 amino acids. V shed 0 bases and J shed 7 bases, with 11 bases lying between them. Germline values: CDR1 SGHRS, CDR2 YFSETQ. As DNA, the CDR3 is TGCGCCAGCAGCTTGGGACAGGACAAGGAGCAGTACTTC. Protein: CASSLGQDKEQYF.

V is TRBV30 and J is TRBJ1-3; D unresolved. The V gene lost 0 bases and the J gene lost 3 bases, with 9 bases spanning the gap. Germline assignment: CDR1 GTSNPN and CDR2 SVGIG (reference sequence). This CDR3 has 14 amino acids. CDR3 amino acids: CAWSVRSFGNTIYF. The CDR3 bases are TGTGCCTGGAGTGTACGGTCTTTTGGAAACACCATATATTTT.

This clone was seen only once. J is TRBJ2-7 and V is TRBV6-5; 11 positions match TRBD2. Germline assignment: CDR1 MNHEY and CDR2 SVGAGI. This CDR3 spans 14 amino acids. V was clipped by 2 bases and J by 5 bases; unmatched bases: 2. The CDR3 nucleotides read TGTGCCAGCAGTTACGGACTAGCGGGTGACGAGCAGTACTTC. It specifies CASSYGLAGDEQYF.

The V and J genes are TRBV28 and TRBJ1-1; D is unresolved. Germline V gives CDR1 MDHEN, CDR2 SYDVKM. CDR3 size: 13 residues. Trimming removed 8 bases from V and 1 base from J, with 11 bases in between. CDR3 residues: CASRYLRNTEAFF. CDR3 coding DNA: TGTGCCAGCCGCTACTTAAGGAACACTGAAGCTTTCTTT.